The 18 T cell receptor beta chains listed next were all sequenced from one sample in a study of T cell responses to AZD1222 COVID-19 vaccine. Data came from immunoSEQ multiplex PCR; TCRdb stores just in-frame clones and leaves some out. The sample contains approximately 120,000 clones, about 89% of which appear only once. Sequencing used peripheral blood, obtained on day 0 of AZD1222 vaccination. The receptors here all came from an adult in good health.

The rearrangement joins TRBV12-3 or TRBV12-4 to TRBJ1-3; D remains unclear. This CDR3 is 12 amino acids long. Trimming shortened V by 3 bases and J by 15 bases, and 15 bases separated the two germline ends. Here the CDR3 DNA reads TGTGCCAGCAGTTTTATACCCGACATCACATATTTT. It specifies CASSFIPDITYF.

The chain employs TRBV7-2 and TRBJ1-1; no clear D gene. Trimming left V 2 bases short and J 3 bases short, with 13 bases between. The CDR3 length is 15 residues. From germline, CDR1 is SGHTA and CDR2 FQGNSA. CDR3 in amino acids: CASSLQGQADTEAFF. The DNA for the CDR3 is TGTGCCAGCAGCTTACAAGGGCAGGCGGACACTGAAGCTTTCTTT.

The chain couples TRBV19 to TRBJ1-1, with D tentatively TRBD1 (6 bases). This CDR3 has 14 residues. CDR1 and CDR2 (germline): LNHDA, SQIVND (reference sequence). The ends were cut back, 5 bases at V and 3 bases at J, with 13 bases in the middle. In DNA, the CDR3 is TGTGCCAGTAGTCCCCGAGGGGGGGACACTGAAGCTTTCTTT. It codes for CASSPRGGDTEAFF.

The rearrangement joins TRBV7-9 to TRBJ2-7; D tentatively fits TRBD1 or TRBD2 (5 bases each). The germline V and J ends were trimmed by 5 bases and 6 bases, with 14 bases remaining between them. There are 13 residues in the CDR3. In germline, CDR1 is SEHNR, CDR2 FQNEAQ (reference sequence). The CDR3 spells CASSHDGGSEQYF. DNA of the CDR3: TGTGCCAGCAGCCACGATGGGGGTAGCGAGCAGTACTTC.

The CDR3 sequence is CASSLKNEQFF. The CDR3 bases are TGTGCCAGCAGCTTAAAGAATGAGCAGTTCTTC. The chain links TRBV7-2 to TRBJ2-1; D unclear. The V gene's germline CDR1 is SGHTA and CDR2 FQGNSA. Trimming left V 2 bases short and J 7 bases short, with 3 bases between. This CDR3 has 11 amino acids.

The chain carries TRBV19 and TRBJ2-4, with D possibly matching TRBD1 (6 bases). Per germline, CDR1 LNHDA and CDR2 SQIVND (reference sequence). The CDR3 runs 15 residues. With 5 bases removed from V and 0 bases from J, the gap between germline ends came to 11 bases. The CDR3 bases are TGTGCCAGTAGTTCACTCAGGGGAGCCAAAAACATTCAGTACTTC. It is translated as CASSSLRGAKNIQYF.

The gene calls are TRBV19 and TRBJ2-7; either TRBD1 or TRBD2 may supply D (6 bases each). The CDR3 is 18 amino acids. V lost 4 bases and J 3 bases, leaving 25 bases between the germline ends. CDR1 and CDR2 (germline): LNHDA, SQIVND (reference sequence). The DNA of the CDR3 is TGTGCCAGTAGTACAGGGGAAAGGGACCGGGAGAGGTGCTACGAGCAGTACTTC. It encodes CASSTGERDRERCYEQYF.

The sample holds one count of this clone. The chain has TRBV5-6 and TRBJ2-7; the D is unclear. V lost 1 base, J lost 10 bases, and 12 bases lay in between. Germline CDR1 reads SGHDT; CDR2 reads YYEEEE. CDR3 size: 12 residues. The CDR3 sequence: CASSLLPSSQYF. DNA for the CDR3: TGTGCCAGCAGCTTGCTTCCTTCCTCTCAGTACTTC.

Of note for this clone: At one of its ends the junction is not consistent with the germline gene, which may arise from a read error. The chain employs TRBV7-7 and TRBJ2-1; D is perhaps TRBD2 (5 bases). The germline gives CDR1 SSHAT, CDR2 FNYEAQ (reference sequence). This CDR3 contains 14 residues. CDR3 bases: TGTGCTAGCAGCTTTGGGGAGCCCCACAATGAGCAGTTCTTC. Translated, it gives CASSFGEPHNEQFF.

The J gene is TRBJ2-1, the V gene TRBV19; 11 bases agree with TRBD1. Germline V CDR1 and CDR2: LNHDA, SQIVND (reference sequence). This CDR3 is 15 amino acids long. The ends lost 6 bases at V and 3 bases at J; junction bases unmatched: 4. The DNA of the CDR3 is TGTGCCAGTAGCCTCGGGACAGGGGGCTACAATGAGCAGTTCTTC. Translation: CASSLGTGGYNEQFF.

This chain joins TRBV29-1 and TRBJ1-1, with D hard to call. The V end lost 0 bases, the J end lost 8 bases, and 13 bases lay between the germline ends. Per germline, CDR1 SQVTM and CDR2 ANQGSEA. The CDR3 totals 13 residues. The CDR3: CSVEDQGLREAFF. For the CDR3, the DNA is TGCAGCGTTGAAGATCAAGGGTTACGGGAAGCTTTCTTT.

The CDR3 reads CASSLNLGRGITDTQYF. The CDR3 bases are TGCGCCAGCAGCCTGAATCTGGGACGGGGGATCACAGATACGCAGTATTTT. This rearrangement joins TRBV5-1 to TRBJ2-3, with D perhaps TRBD2 (6 bases). Germline-derived CDR1 and CDR2 are SGHRS and YFSETQ. V dropped 4 bases and J dropped 2 bases, with 20 bases sitting between them. This CDR3 contains 17 residues.

This clone appeared a single time. The rearrangement links TRBV28 to TRBJ2-3; 14 positions match TRBD2. Germline V lookup: CDR1 MDHEN, CDR2 SYDVKM. Unmatched junction bases numbered 2, after V lost 2 bases and J lost 7 bases. This CDR3 is built from 15 residues. CDR3 bases: TGTGCCAGCAGTTTAGGACTAGCGGGGGGTTATACGCAGTATTTT. Protein sequence: CASSLGLAGGYTQYF.

This clone occurred once. The rearrangement uses TRBV19 and TRBJ1-2; unclear D gene. Germline-derived CDR1 and CDR2 are LNHDA and SQIVND (reference sequence). V was shortened by 0 bases and J by 0 bases, with 5 bases between the two germline ends. The CDR3 totals 14 residues. The CDR3 loop reads CASSIDGANYGYTF. CDR3 bases: TGTGCCAGTAGTATAGATGGGGCTAACTATGGCTACACCTTC.

This chain joins TRBV9 and TRBJ2-1, with 9 bases identical to TRBD2. In germline, CDR1 is SGDLS, CDR2 YYNGEE. CDR3 length: 14 residues. Unmatched junction bases numbered 8, after V lost 4 bases and J lost 9 bases. CDR3 nucleotide sequence: TGTGCCAGCAGCTCCACTGGCGGGGGGGCTGAGCAGTTCTTC. Translation gives CASSSTGGGAEQFF.

The chain employs TRBV29-1 and TRBJ2-5; TRBD2 is a possible D gene (6 bases). V lost 2 bases and J lost 4, with 23 bases in between. The CDR3 runs 17 residues. CDR1 and CDR2 (germline): SQVTM, ANQGSEA. The CDR3 reads CSVEPLRFSGVRETQYF. The CDR3 nucleotides are TGCAGCGTTGAACCCCTCAGGTTTTCGGGGGTACGAGAGACCCAGTACTTC.

The J gene is TRBJ1-1, the V gene TRBV5-1; D may be TRBD1 (6 bases). Trimming cost V 3 bases and J 1 base, with 10 bases left between them. The CDR3 is 14 residues long. Germline loops: CDR1 SGHRS, CDR2 YFSETQ. This CDR3 reads CASSSGTPNTEAFF. The CDR3, as DNA: TGCGCCAGCAGCTCCGGGACACCGAACACTGAAGCTTTCTTT. The complete variable domain, with remaining parts taken from reference TRBV5-1 and TRBJ1-1, reads KAGVTQTPRYLIKTRGQQVTLSCSPISGHRSVSWYQQTPGQGLQFLFEYFSETQRNKGNFPGRFSGRQFSNSRSEMNVSTLELGDSALYLCASSSGTPNTEAFFGQGTRLTVV.

This chain uses TRBV3-1 (or the pseudogene TRBV3-2) with TRBJ2-2, with 13 bases fitting TRBD2. Trimming cost V 2 bases and J 3 bases; bases outside gene matches: 6. The germline gives CDR1 LGHDT, CDR2 YNNKEL (reference sequence). The CDR3 length is 18 residues. Here the CDR3 DNA reads TGTGCCAGCAGCCAAAGGACTAGCGGGAGAGGGGACACCGGGGAGCTGTTTTTT. This translates into CASSQRTSGRGDTGELFF.